Listed below are T cell receptor beta chains from one sample, sequenced in a study of cytomegalovirus exposure and HLA in healthy donors. TCRdb keeps only in-frame clones here, not all; method: immunoSEQ multiplex PCR. The table includes tens of thousands of clones, roughly 80% detected once. Sequenced: PBMCs. The receptors were sampled from a woman in her twenties or thirties in good health and CMV-seronegative. Both conserved end residues are part of each CDR3.

CASSQPGQVDNEQFF TRBV7-9
CASSSGVRASLTRYTEAFF TRBV28
CASSPPSTDTQYF TRBV7-2
CASGGAGLANEKLFF TRBV5-6
CAWSDRYSSSGNTIYF TRBV30
CASSEAGDTEAFF TRBV6-1
CASSLAGTSGRAREQYF TRBV5-1
CASTRLAGALDEQFF TRBV6-6
CAWSRDLTSTGDVQPQHF TRBV30
CASNPPPLAGNNEQFF TRBV10-1
CASSLASLASYNEQFF TRBV5-1
CASSDSVEAGELFF TRBV6-4
CASSSAGLAGFKYTQYF TRBV7-2
CASSPHSGYEKLFF TRBV9
CASSLVGSPQETQYF TRBV5-4
CAWKRTSYEQYF TRBV30
CASSSLNYGYTF TRBV11-2
CASSPAGEQFF TRBV7-9
CASSVTSGWSTDTQYF TRBV6-4
CASSESSNEQYF TRBV10-1
CASSPAGTGHYEQYF TRBV5-1
CASSSAGGASGTEAFF TRBV19
CASSGGRGENTEAFF TRBV5-4
CASSDRDRPYGYTF TRBV19
CASSQPGGGDAIYEQYF TRBV4-3
CASSVGQVLQETQYF TRBV9
CASSGRGPEAFF TRBV11-1
CASSLGASEAFF TRBV11-3
CASSDHLAGEANEQFF TRBV6-1
CASSWTSADHQETQYF TRBV13
CASSVDRVNQPQHF TRBV6-1
CASGYGVGTEAFF TRBV11-3
CASSPRTGSNQPQHF TRBV27
CASSQEAGTSGRASSYNEQFF TRBV4-3
CASSLYGGQGRVGNQPQHF TRBV28
CASSLASGSGPYQETQYF TRBV5-1
CASSLEAQGDEQYF TRBV27
CASSRLAYEQYF TRBV28